Listed below are T cell receptor beta chains from one sample, sequenced in a study of cytomegalovirus exposure and HLA in healthy donors. Produced via immunoSEQ multiplex PCR; TCRdb's table is partial and in-frame only. The sample includes 160,000 or so clones, approximately 80% seen only once; the top ten take more than 2%. The sample taken for sequencing was PBMCs. The receptors originated from a man aged 55 to 69 in good health and CMV-seronegative. The CDR3 runs from the conserved cysteine through the conserved F or W. Each record gives: J gene, V gene, D gene, clone size, CDR3 DNA, CDR3 protein. A D gene is named only where the DNA matches it firmly. Only some rows state a clone size, as once, few, many or a class for expanded clones.

>TRBJ2-3|TRBV7-6|.|.
TGTGCCAGCAGTTTGGGGGGACAGTCAGATACGCAGTATTTT
CASSLGGQSDTQYF
>TRBJ2-5|TRBV9|.|.
TGTGCCAGCAGCGTAGCTCAGGGGTCGGAGACCCAGTACTTC
CASSVAQGSETQYF
>TRBJ1-4|TRBV4-3|.|.
TGCGCCAGCAGCCAAGATCGGGGGGGGCGCGTTGAAAAACTGTTTTTT
CASSQDRGGRVEKLFF
>TRBJ2-1|TRBV19|TRBD2|few
TGTGCCAGTACCGGCGGGGGGGAATACAATGAGCAGTTCTTC
CASTGGGEYNEQFF
>TRBJ2-5|TRBV6-6|TRBD1|once
TGTGCCAGCAGTTACTCGGTCAGGGGGCGGGAGACCCAGTACTTC
CASSYSVRGRETQYF
>TRBJ1-1|TRBV7-9|.|.
TGTGCCAGCAGCTTACAACATTGGAACACTGAAGCTTTCTTT
CASSLQHWNTEAFF
>TRBJ2-5|TRBV5-1|.|.
TGCGCCAGCAGCTTCGGGGTGGAAGAGACCCAGTACTTC
CASSFGVEETQYF
>TRBJ1-5|TRBV6-5|.|.
TGTGCCAGCAGTCGAGGCCCCAATCAGCCCCAGCATTTT
CASSRGPNQPQHF
>TRBJ1-2|TRBV5-4|TRBD1|.
TGTGCCAGCAGCGGGGGGACAGGGAGCGGCTACACCTTC
CASSGGTGSGYTF
>TRBJ2-7|TRBV27|TRBD2|once
TGTGCCAGCGCTTCGGTAGCGGGGGGCTCCTACGAGCAGTACTTC
CASASVAGGSYEQYF
>TRBJ2-7|TRBV5-1|TRBD2|.
TGCGCCAGCAGCTTGCCTAGCGGGGTCTACGAGCAGTACTTC
CASSLPSGVYEQYF
>TRBJ2-7|TRBV11-1|.|few
TGTGCCAGCAGCCCCATATCCCAGGGGGGTTCCTACGAGCAGTACTTC
CASSPISQGGSYEQYF
>TRBJ2-7|TRBV2|TRBD2|few
TGTGCCAGCAGTGGAACTAGCGGGAGGATGTACGAGCAGTACTTC
CASSGTSGRMYEQYF
>TRBJ2-7|TRBV7-3|.|.
TGTGCCAGCAGCTTAAGTGGCGGGGTCCGAACCTACGAGCAGTACTTC
CASSLSGGVRTYEQYF
>TRBJ2-7|TRBV28|TRBD1|.
TGTGCCAGCAGTTTCGTAGGGGGCCTAGGCTCCTACGAGCAGTACTTC
CASSFVGGLGSYEQYF
>TRBJ2-2|TRBV30|TRBD1|once
TGTGCCTCTCGACAGGGGGAGAACACCGGGGAGCTGTTTTTT
CASRQGENTGELFF
>TRBJ2-2|TRBV19|TRBD2|.
TGTGCCAGTAGTAACAGCGGGAGGGCCAACACCGGGGAGCTGTTTTTT
CASSNSGRANTGELFF
>TRBJ2-1|TRBV5-1|.|.
TGCGCCAGCAGACGGACCACAGGGTTGGATGAGCAGTTCTTC
CASRRTTGLDEQFF
>TRBJ1-2|TRBV5-1|TRBD1|few
TGCGCCAGCAGCTTGTCACCGGGACAGGGGGACTATGGCTACACCTTC
CASSLSPGQGDYGYTF
>TRBJ2-1|TRBV5-5|TRBD2|.
TGTGCCAGCAGCTCCTTAGCGGGGGTTTACAATGAGCAGTTCTTC
CASSSLAGVYNEQFF
>TRBJ1-5|TRBV5-4|.|.
TGTGCCAGCAGCGTTCAGGGAAGCCGCAATCAGCCCCAGCATTTT
CASSVQGSRNQPQHF
>TRBJ2-5|TRBV18|TRBD1|.
TGTGCCAGCTCACGGACAGGGGTGGGCGAGACCCAGTACTTC
CASSRTGVGETQYF
>TRBJ2-2|TRBV5-4|TRBD2|.
TGTGCCAGCAGCTTGCTGCTAGCGGGTACGAACACCGGGGAGCTGTTTTTT
CASSLLLAGTNTGELFF
>TRBJ1-2|TRBV5-4|.|.
.
CASSFGSGTGVLYGYPF
>TRBJ2-7|TRBV30|TRBD2|.
TGTGCCTGGAGCCCTACGTGGGGCGCGGGGGGCTCCTCCTACGAGCAGTACTTC
CAWSPTWGAGGSSYEQYF
>TRBJ1-4|TRBV19|TRBD1|.
TGTGCCAGTAGTATAAAGAGGGGGCCGAATGAAAAACTGTTTTTT
CASSIKRGPNEKLFF
>TRBJ1-2|TRBV4-2|TRBD1|.
TGTGCCACCGGGGACAGGGATGGCGACTATGGCTACACCTTC
CATGDRDGDYGYTF
>TRBJ2-1|TRBV13|TRBD2|.
TGTGCCAGCAGCCCGGGACTAGACTATGAGCAGTTCTTC
CASSPGLDYEQFF
>TRBJ2-3|TRBV10-2|.|once
TGCGCCAGCAGTGTCTCCGATACGCAGTATTTT
CASSVSDTQYF
>TRBJ2-2|TRBV6-1|.|.
TGTGCCAGCAGTGAAGGACTGACGACCGGGGAGCTGTTTTTT
CASSEGLTTGELFF
>TRBJ2-3|TRBV6-5|TRBD2|.
TGTGCCAGCAGTTACTCGACGGGGGGGCCTGATACGCAGTATTTT
CASSYSTGGPDTQYF
>TRBJ1-1|TRBV28|.|once
TGTGCCAGCAGCCCGGGGACTGAAGCTTTCTTT
CASSPGTEAFF
>TRBJ1-2|TRBV4-3|.|once
TGCGCCAGCAGCCAGGGGGGGGGTTGGGACTATGGCTACACCTTC
CASSQGGGWDYGYTF
>TRBJ2-5|TRBV5-1|.|once
TGCGCCAGCAGCTTGGGGGCTAGCGTCTCTATGGAGACCCAGTACTTC
CASSLGASVSMETQYF
>TRBJ1-2|TRBV2|.|.
TGTGCCAGCAGTCTACAGGAATCTATGCGGGGCTACACCTTC
CASSLQESMRGYTF
>TRBJ1-2|TRBV6-5|.|.
TGTGCCAGCAGTAACTGGGGGGACTATGGCTACACCTTC
CASSNWGDYGYTF
>TRBJ2-7|TRBV13|TRBD1|.
TGTGCCAGCCATAGCCGGGACAGCTACGAGCAGTACTTC
CASHSRDSYEQYF
>TRBJ1-1|TRBV27|.|.
TGTGCCAGCACCCCGCGGGTGTCGGTCGGTTCTGAAGCTTTCTTT
CASTPRVSVGSEAFF
>TRBJ1-5|TRBV18|TRBD1|.
TGTGCCAGCTCACCGAATACAGGGGTCGATCAGCCCCAGCATTTT
CASSPNTGVDQPQHF
>TRBJ1-6|TRBV6-6|.|.
TGTGCCAGCAGTTACTCGGTTGTAGTCGATAATTCACCCCTCCACTTT
CASSYSVVVDNSPLHF
>TRBJ2-7|TRBV5-6|.|.
TGTGCCAGCAGCTCCGTTCTGGGTGGGAGGTCCTACGAGCAGTACTTC
CASSSVLGGRSYEQYF
>TRBJ1-1|TRBV29-1|TRBD1|.
TGCAGCGTTGAAGATTGGGGCAGGGGGGAAACTGAAGCTTTCTTT
CSVEDWGRGETEAFF
>TRBJ2-7|TRBV5-1|.|once
TGCGCCAGCAGCTTGTCTCCAGGAATGATATACGAGCAGTACTTC
CASSLSPGMIYEQYF
>TRBJ2-7|TRBV5-6|.|.
TGTGCCAGCAGCGTACGAGGCTCGACCTACGAGCAGTACTTC
CASSVRGSTYEQYF
>TRBJ1-1|TRBV10-1|.|once
TGCGCCAGCAGTGACAGGGTGAACACTGAAGCTTTCTTT
CASSDRVNTEAFF
>TRBJ2-1|TRBV6-5|TRBD1|.
TGTGCCAGCAGTCCTTCGGGACAGATATACAATGAGCAGTTCTTC
CASSPSGQIYNEQFF
>TRBJ2-2|TRBV27|.|once
TGTGCCAGCAGTTTTTATGCCGGGGAGCTGTTTTTT
CASSFYAGELFF
>TRBJ1-1|TRBV6-5|.|.
TGTGCCAGCAGATACATTTCCGGGTCGGGAACTGAAGCTTTCTTT
CASRYISGSGTEAFF
>TRBJ1-1|TRBV7-9|.|.
TGTGCCAGCAGCTTAGGCCTAACAGGTAACACTGAAGCTTTCTTT
CASSLGLTGNTEAFF
>TRBJ1-5|TRBV19|TRBD1|.
TGTGCCAGTAGTACTACAGGGGACAGCTATAGCAATCAGCCCCAGCATTTT
CASSTTGDSYSNQPQHF
>TRBJ2-5|TRBV7-2|TRBD2|.
TGTGCCAGCAGCCTGAATCCGGGACTAGCGGGAGAGACCCAGTACTTC
CASSLNPGLAGETQYF
>TRBJ1-2|TRBV30|TRBD1|.
TGTGCCTGGACCAGGGACAGCACGGACTATGGCTACACCTTC
CAWTRDSTDYGYTF
>TRBJ2-3|TRBV2|.|.
TGTGCCAGCAGTGAATTACTGAGCGGGTCGACAGTTCGAGCTAGCACAGATACGCAGTATTTT
CASSELLSGSTVRASTDTQYF
>TRBJ1-2|TRBV27|.|.
TGTGCCAGCAGTTTATCAGGGGTTGGCTACACCTTC
CASSLSGVGYTF
>TRBJ2-7|TRBV19|TRBD2|few
TGTGCCAGTAGTATAGTCCCACTAGCGGGGGTACACGAGCAGTACTTC
CASSIVPLAGVHEQYF
>TRBJ1-2|TRBV5-4|.|.
TGTGCCAGCAGCCATGACCTTCTACTCAGGGGAAAGGATGGCTACACCTTC
CASSHDLLLRGKDGYTF
>TRBJ1-5|TRBV5-6|.|.
TGTGCCAGCAGCTTGAATATGGGAGCCCAGCCCCAGCATTTT
CASSLNMGAQPQHF
>TRBJ1-1|TRBV19|TRBD1|.
TGTGCCAGTAGTATAGGAGGGGACAGGGGGAGGACTGAAGCTTTCTTT
CASSIGGDRGRTEAFF
>TRBJ1-4|TRBV7-9|TRBD1|.
TGTTCCAGCAGCGGGGACAGGGAAAAACTGTTTTTT
CSSSGDREKLFF